The 14 T cell receptor beta chains in this list originate from one sample, sequenced in a study of T-cell memory formation after mild COVID-19. TCRdb redid the calling of the 5' RACE reads with MiXCR, one entry per CDR3 protein. The sample lists around 200,000 distinct CDR3 sequences, roughly 10% occurring once. The source material was PBMCs or a T cell subset sorted from them (not recorded which). These receptors came from a man between 18 and 35 years old who had mild COVID-19 (a few samples of this study predate the infection). Cell type and time point are not known.

This clonotype was seen many times. The gene calls are TRBV11-2 and TRBJ2-3; D tentatively fits TRBD1 or TRBD2 (6 bases each). Germline V gene data show CDR1 as SGHAT and CDR2 as FQNNGV. CDR3 length: 16 amino acids. With 5 bases removed from V and 0 bases from J, the gap between germline ends came to 15 bases. In nucleotides, the CDR3 is TGTGCCAGCAGCACACTTCGGGGGCGCAGCACAGATACGCAGTATTTT. Protein sequence: CASSTLRGRSTDTQYF.

The chain uses TRBV6-2 or TRBV6-3 and TRBJ2-7; D uncertain. CDR3 length: 14 amino acids. V was trimmed by 4 bases and J by 1 base, leaving 11 bases between them. Germline CDR1 is MNHEY and CDR2 is SVGEGT. CDR3 region: CASSLPGPSYEQYF. The CDR3 nucleotides read TGTGCCAGCAGTTTACCGGGTCCGTCCTACGAGCAGTACTTC.

A few counts support this clonotype. The chain employs TRBV6-2 or TRBV6-3 and TRBJ2-1; 10 bases are shared with TRBD2. Germline values: CDR1 MNHEY, CDR2 SVGEGT. This CDR3 is 14 amino acids long. J gave up 9 bases and V 7 bases, and 9 bases lay outside the gene matches. The CDR3, as DNA: TGTGCCAGCAAGACAAGCGGGGGGGCCTTTGAGCAGTTCTTC. It codes for CASKTSGGAFEQFF.

This clonotype was counted only a few times. The chain is built from TRBV10-3 and TRBJ2-1; TRBD1 aligns across 7 bases. Germline CDR1 ENHRY, CDR2 SYGVKD. Trimming removed 6 bases from V and 9 bases from J; junction bases left unmatched: 8. This CDR3 comprises 13 residues. CDR3 region: CAISGTVEGEQFF. The CDR3, as DNA: TGTGCCATCAGCGGGACAGTAGAGGGTGAGCAGTTCTTC.

This clonotype was seen only a few times. The V gene is TRBV7-2, the J gene TRBJ2-3, with D possibly being TRBD1 or TRBD2 (5 bases each). CDR3 size: 14 residues. V was trimmed by 4 bases and J by 5 bases, leaving 13 bases between them. Germline V lookup: CDR1 SGHTA, CDR2 FQGNSA. The CDR3 region has the DNA TGTGCCAGCAGCTCCTGGGACGGCAGAGATACGCAGTATTTT. It specifies CASSSWDGRDTQYF. The whole variable domain, remainder taken from reference TRBV7-2 and TRBJ2-3, is GAGVSQSPSNKVTEKGKDVELRCDPISGHTALYWYRQSLGQGLEFLIYFQGNSAPDKSGLPSDRFSAERTGGSVSTLTIQRTQQEDSAVYLCASSSWDGRDTQYFGPGTRLTVL.

This clonotype showed up just a few times. This chain joins TRBV7-2 and TRBJ1-1; unclear D gene. This CDR3 is 15 amino acids long. Looked up from germline, CDR1 is SGHTA and CDR2 is FQGNSA. V lost 2 bases and J lost 4, with 14 bases in between. CDR3 amino acids: CASSLQILQGTEAFF. DNA for the CDR3: TGTGCCAGCAGCTTACAAATCCTACAAGGCACTGAAGCTTTCTTT.

The chain combines TRBV6-1 with TRBJ2-7; D might be TRBD2 (6 bases). The length of the CDR3 is 14 residues. The germline V gene encodes CDR1 MNHNS and CDR2 SASEGT. V shed 2 bases and J shed 1 base, with 9 bases lying between them. The CDR3 is CASSELAGSYEQYV. CDR3 sequence (DNA): TGTGCCAGCAGTGAACTGGCGGGGTCCTACGAGCAGTACGTC.

The rearrangement uses TRBV28 and TRBJ2-7, with D perhaps TRBD1 or TRBD2 (5 bases each). There are 17 residues in the CDR3. Deletions cut 4 bases from V and 0 bases from J, with 19 bases between. The germline gives CDR1 MDHEN, CDR2 SYDVKM. This CDR3 reads CASSSSLGRDGSYEQYV. DNA of the CDR3: TGTGCCAGCAGTTCCTCCCTGGGTAGGGACGGCTCCTACGAGCAGTACGTC.

V usage is TRBV2 and J usage is TRBJ2-3; a weak D match, TRBD1 (5 bases). The CDR3 consists of 14 residues. Germline CDR1 and CDR2: SNHLY and FYNNEI. The V end lost 8 bases, the J end lost 2 bases, and 14 bases lay between the germline ends. The DNA of the CDR3 is TGTGCCAGCTCTGGAGACAGCACCACAGATACGCAGTATTTT. This translates into CASSGDSTTDTQYF.

This clonotype showed up just a few times. This chain connects TRBV2 to TRBJ2-2; no reliable D call. The CDR3 is 13 residues long. The germline V gene has CDR1 SNHLY and CDR2 FYNNEI. V lost 4 bases, J lost 3 bases, and 6 bases lay in between. CDR3 sequence (DNA): TGTGCCAGCAGTGTGGAGTACACCGGGGAGCTGTTTTTT. It translates to CASSVEYTGELFF.

This clonotype was recorded at least ten times. The rearrangement links TRBV6-2 or TRBV6-3 to TRBJ2-7, with 8 bases lining up with TRBD1. CDR3 size: 15 residues. In germline, CDR1 is MNHEY, CDR2 SVGEGT. Unmatched junction bases numbered 9, after V lost 5 bases and J lost 3 bases. CDR3 bases: TGTGCCAGCAGTCCCAGGGGGCGAGGAAACTACGAGCAGTACGTC. Translated, it gives CASSPRGRGNYEQYV.

This clonotype was found many times. This sequence joins TRBV12-3 or TRBV12-4 and TRBJ1-2; tentative D call: TRBD1 (6 bases). The CDR3 runs to 15 residues. V was shortened by 7 bases and J by 2 bases, with 17 bases between the two germline ends. The CDR3 loop reads CASTTGRGPNYGYTF. The CDR3 DNA follows: TGTGCCAGCACTACAGGGCGGGGGCCCAACTATGGCTACACCTTC.

This clonotype occurred a few times. V gene TRBV2 combines with J gene TRBJ2-4, with 9 bases matching TRBD2. The ends lost 0 bases at V and 11 bases at J; junction bases unmatched: 5. This CDR3 spans 14 amino acids. CDR1 and CDR2 (germline): SNHLY, FYNNEI. CDR3: CASSEAGAGGFQYF. For the CDR3, the DNA is TGTGCCAGCAGTGAAGCGGGAGCGGGGGGTTTTCAGTACTTC.

V and J are TRBV6-6 and TRBJ1-2, with a possible D match to TRBD1 (5 bases). With 6 bases removed from V and 1 base from J, the gap between germline ends came to 18 bases. The CDR3 consists of 16 residues. The germline V gene has CDR1 MNHNY and CDR2 SVGAGI (reference sequence). CDR3 in amino acids: CASSLRAGQGNYGYTF. The CDR3 DNA reads as TGTGCCAGCAGCCTCCGGGCAGGCCAGGGTAACTATGGCTACACCTTC.